This T cell receptor beta chain was sequenced in a study of blood T cell repertoires in COVID-19. TCRdb's copy holds only in-frame clones and misses some; the assay was immunoSEQ multiplex PCR. The sample has more than 95,000 clones, 70% to 90% seen once. Germline V gene lookup returns CDR1 SGHTA and CDR2 FQGNSA. V was shortened by 5 bases and J by 10 bases, with 12 bases between the two germline ends. There are 12 residues in the CDR3. The receptor was derived from a man in his 70s who had recovered from COVID-19. This chain links TRBV7-2 with TRBJ2-1; D unresolved. The sequencing sample was made of peripheral blood. The CDR3 here is CASSAQRYEQFF. CDR3 sequence (DNA): TGTGCCAGCAGCGCGCAAAGATACGAGCAGTTCTTC.